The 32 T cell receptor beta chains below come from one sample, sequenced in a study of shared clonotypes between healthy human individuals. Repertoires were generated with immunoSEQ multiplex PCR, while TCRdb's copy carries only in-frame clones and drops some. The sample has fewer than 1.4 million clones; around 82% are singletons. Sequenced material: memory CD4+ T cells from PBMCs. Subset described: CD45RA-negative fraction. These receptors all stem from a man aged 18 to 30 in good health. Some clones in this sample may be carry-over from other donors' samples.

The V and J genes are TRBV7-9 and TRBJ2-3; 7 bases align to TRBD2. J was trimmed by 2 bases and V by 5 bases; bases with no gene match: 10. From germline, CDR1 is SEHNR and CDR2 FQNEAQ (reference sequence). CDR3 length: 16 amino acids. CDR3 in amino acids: CASSPRLAMITDTQYF. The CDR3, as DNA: TGTGCCAGCAGCCCCCGACTAGCTATGATCACAGATACGCAGTATTTT.

CDR3 protein: CASSPRPGWDTEAFF. The CDR3 region has the DNA TGTGCCAGCTCACCACGGCCAGGGTGGGACACTGAAGCTTTCTTT. J is TRBJ1-1 and V is TRBV18; weak D call: TRBD1 (5 bases). The CDR3 length is 15 residues. V was cut by 1 base and J by 3 bases, with 12 bases left in between. Germline assignment: CDR1 KGHSH and CDR2 LQKENI.

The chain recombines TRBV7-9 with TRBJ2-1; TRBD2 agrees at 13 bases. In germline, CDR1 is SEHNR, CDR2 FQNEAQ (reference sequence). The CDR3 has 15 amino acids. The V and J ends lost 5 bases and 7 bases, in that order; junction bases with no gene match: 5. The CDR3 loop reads CASSVPGLAGNEQFF. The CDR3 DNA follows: TGTGCCAGCAGCGTCCCGGGACTAGCGGGAAATGAGCAGTTCTTC.

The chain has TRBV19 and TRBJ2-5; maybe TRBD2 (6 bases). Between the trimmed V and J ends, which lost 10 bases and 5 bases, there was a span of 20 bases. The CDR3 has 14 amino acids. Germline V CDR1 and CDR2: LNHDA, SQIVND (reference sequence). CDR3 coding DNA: TGTGCCACCTCGAGGGCGGGGAGTTGGGAGACCCAGTACTTC. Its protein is CATSRAGSWETQYF.

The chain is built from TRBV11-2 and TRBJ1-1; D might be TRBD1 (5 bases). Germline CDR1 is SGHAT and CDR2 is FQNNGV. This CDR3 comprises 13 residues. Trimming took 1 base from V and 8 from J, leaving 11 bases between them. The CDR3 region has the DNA TGTGCCAGCAGCTTAGGTTACGGGGGAGAAGCTTTCTTT. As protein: CASSLGYGGEAFF.

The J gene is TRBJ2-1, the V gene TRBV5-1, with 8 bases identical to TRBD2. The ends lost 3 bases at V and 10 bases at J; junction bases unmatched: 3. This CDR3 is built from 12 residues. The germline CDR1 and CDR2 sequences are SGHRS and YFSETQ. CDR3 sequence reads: CASSSSGSEQFF. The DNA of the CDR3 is TGCGCCAGCAGCTCAAGCGGGAGCGAGCAGTTCTTC.

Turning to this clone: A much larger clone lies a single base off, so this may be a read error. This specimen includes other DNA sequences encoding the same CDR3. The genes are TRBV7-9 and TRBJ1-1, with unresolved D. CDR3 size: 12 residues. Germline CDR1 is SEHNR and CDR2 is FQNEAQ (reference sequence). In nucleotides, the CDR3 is TGTGCCAGCAGCTTAGTCTCCACTGAAGCCTTCTTT. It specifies CASSLVSTEAFF.

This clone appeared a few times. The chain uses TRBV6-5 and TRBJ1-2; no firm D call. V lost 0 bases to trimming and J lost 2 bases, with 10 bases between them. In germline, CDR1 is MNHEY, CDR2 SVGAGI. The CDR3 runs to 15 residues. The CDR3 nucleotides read TGTGCCAGCAGTTACTCGGCGGATCTCAACTATGGCTACACCTTC. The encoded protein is CASSYSADLNYGYTF.

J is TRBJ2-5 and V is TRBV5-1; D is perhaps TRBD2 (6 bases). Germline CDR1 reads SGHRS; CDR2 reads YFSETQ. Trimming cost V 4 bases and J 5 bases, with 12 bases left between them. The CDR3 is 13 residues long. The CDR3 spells CASSQTSWETQYF. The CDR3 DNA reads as TGCGCCAGCAGCCAAACTAGCTGGGAGACCCAGTACTTC.

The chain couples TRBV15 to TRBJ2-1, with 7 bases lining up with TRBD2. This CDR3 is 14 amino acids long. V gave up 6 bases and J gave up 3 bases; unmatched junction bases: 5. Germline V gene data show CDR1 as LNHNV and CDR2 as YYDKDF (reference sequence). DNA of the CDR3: TGTGCCACCAGGGGCCTAGCGGACTACAATGAGCAGTTCTTC. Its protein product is CATRGLADYNEQFF.

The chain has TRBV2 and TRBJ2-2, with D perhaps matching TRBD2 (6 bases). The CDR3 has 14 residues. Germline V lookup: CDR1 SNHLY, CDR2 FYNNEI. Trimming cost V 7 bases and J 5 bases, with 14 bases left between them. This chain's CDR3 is CASMEGPKTGELFF. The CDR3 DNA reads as TGTGCCAGCATGGAGGGACCCAAAACCGGGGAGCTGTTTTTT.

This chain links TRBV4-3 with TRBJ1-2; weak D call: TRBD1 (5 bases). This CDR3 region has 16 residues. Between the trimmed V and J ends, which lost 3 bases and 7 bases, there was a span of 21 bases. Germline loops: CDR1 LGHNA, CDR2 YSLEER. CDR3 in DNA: TGCGCCAGCAGCCAGACCGCGGGACTCACCTCTTCTGGCTACACCTTC. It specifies CASSQTAGLTSSGYTF.

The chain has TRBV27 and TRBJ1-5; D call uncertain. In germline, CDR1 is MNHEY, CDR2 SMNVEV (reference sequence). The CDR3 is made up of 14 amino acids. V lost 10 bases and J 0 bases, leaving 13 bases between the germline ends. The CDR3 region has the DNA TGTGCCACCTCGGCGGGGTATAGCAATCAGCCCCAGCATTTT. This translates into CATSAGYSNQPQHF.

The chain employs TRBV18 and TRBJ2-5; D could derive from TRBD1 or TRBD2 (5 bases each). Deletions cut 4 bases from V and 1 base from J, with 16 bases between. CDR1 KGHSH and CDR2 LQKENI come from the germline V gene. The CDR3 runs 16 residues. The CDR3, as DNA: TGTGCCAGCTCACGAAACACCGGGGCAGGCCAAGAGACCCAGTACTTC. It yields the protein CASSRNTGAGQETQYF.

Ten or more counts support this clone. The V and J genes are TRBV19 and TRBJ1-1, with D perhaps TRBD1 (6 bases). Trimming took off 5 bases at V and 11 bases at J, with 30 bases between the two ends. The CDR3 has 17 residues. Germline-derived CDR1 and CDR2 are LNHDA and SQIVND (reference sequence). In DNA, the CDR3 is TGTGCCAGTAGTTCCTATCCGAACGGACAGCTCGCCCGTGTGGCTTTCTTT. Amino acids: CASSSYPNGQLARVAFF.

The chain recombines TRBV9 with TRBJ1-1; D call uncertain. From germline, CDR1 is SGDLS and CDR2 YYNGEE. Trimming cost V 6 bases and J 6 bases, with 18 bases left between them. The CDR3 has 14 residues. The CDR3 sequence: CASTAWPSGPEAFF. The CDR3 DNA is TGTGCCAGCACCGCTTGGCCCTCGGGCCCTGAAGCTTTCTTT.

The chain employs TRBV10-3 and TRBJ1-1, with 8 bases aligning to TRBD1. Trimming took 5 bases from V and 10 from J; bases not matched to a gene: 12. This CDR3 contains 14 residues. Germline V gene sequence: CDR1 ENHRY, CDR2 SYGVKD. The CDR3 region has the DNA TGTGCCATCAGTCTCGGACAGGGAAGTTTGGGAGCTTTCTTT. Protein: CAISLGQGSLGAFF.

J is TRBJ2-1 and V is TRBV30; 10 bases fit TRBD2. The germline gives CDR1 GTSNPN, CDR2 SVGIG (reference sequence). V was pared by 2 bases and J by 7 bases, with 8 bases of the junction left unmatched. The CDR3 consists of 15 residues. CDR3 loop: CAWSLLAGVTNEQFF. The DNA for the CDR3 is TGTGCCTGGAGTCTTCTAGCGGGGGTGACAAATGAGCAGTTCTTC. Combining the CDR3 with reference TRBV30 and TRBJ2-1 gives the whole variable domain SQTIHQWPATLVQPVGSPLSLECTVEGTSNPNLYWYRQAAGRGLQLLFYSVGIGQISSEVPQNLSASRPQDRQFILSSKKLLLSDSGFYLCAWSLLAGVTNEQFFGPGTRLTVL.

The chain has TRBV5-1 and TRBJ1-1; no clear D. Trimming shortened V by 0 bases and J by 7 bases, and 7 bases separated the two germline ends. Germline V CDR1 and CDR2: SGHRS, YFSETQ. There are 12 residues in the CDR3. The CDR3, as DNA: TGCGCCAGCAGCTTGGTCGGGGATGAAGCTTTCTTT. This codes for CASSLVGDEAFF.

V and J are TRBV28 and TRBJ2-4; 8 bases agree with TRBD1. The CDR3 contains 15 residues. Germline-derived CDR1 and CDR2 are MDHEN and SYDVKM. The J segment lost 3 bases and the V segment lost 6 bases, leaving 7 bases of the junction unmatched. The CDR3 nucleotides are TGTGCCAGCAGAGGACAGGGTGGTGGCAAAAACATTCAGTACTTC. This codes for CASRGQGGGKNIQYF.

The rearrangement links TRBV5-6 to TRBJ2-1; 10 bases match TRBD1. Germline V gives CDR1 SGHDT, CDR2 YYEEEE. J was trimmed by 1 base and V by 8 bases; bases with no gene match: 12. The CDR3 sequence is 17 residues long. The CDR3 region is CASRTGTGVWSYNEQFF. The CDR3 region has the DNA TGTGCCAGTAGGACCGGGACAGGGGTATGGTCCTACAATGAGCAGTTCTTC.

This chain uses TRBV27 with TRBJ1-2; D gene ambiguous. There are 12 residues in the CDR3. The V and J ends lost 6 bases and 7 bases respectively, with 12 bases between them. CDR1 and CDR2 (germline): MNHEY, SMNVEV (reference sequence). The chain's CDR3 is CASSLEGIGYTF. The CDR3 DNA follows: TGTGCCAGCAGCTTAGAGGGAATTGGCTACACCTTC.

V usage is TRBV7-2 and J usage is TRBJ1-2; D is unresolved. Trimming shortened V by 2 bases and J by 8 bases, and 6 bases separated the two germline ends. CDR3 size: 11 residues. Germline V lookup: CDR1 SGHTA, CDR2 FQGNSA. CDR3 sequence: CASSLSVGYTF. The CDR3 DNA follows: TGTGCCAGCAGCTTATCAGTGGGCTACACCTTC.

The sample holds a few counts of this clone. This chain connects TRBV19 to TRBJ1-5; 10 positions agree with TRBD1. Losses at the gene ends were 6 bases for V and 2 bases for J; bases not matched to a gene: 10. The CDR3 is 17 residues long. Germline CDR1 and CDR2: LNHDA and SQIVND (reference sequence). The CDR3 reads CASSPGGGTGGNQPQHF. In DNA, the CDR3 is TGTGCCAGTAGCCCCGGAGGCGGGACAGGGGGCAATCAGCCCCAGCATTTT.

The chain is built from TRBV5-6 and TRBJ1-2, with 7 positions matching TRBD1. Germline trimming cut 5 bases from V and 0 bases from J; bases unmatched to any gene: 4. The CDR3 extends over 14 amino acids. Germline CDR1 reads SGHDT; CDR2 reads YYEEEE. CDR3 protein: CASRTGQTNYGYTF. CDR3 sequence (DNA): TGTGCCAGCAGAACGGGACAGACTAACTATGGCTACACCTTC.

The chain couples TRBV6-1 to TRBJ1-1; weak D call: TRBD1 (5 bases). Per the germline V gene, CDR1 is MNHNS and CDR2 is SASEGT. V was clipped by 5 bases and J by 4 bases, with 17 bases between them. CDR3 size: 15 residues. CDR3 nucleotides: TGTGCCAGCAGTAGGGACTCCCTAAGGAGCACTGAAGCTTTCTTT. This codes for CASSRDSLRSTEAFF.

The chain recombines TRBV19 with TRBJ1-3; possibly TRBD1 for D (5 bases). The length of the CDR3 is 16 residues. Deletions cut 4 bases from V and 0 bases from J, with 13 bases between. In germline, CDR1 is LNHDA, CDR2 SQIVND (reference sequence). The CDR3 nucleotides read TGTGCCAGTAGTACCGGGACTGACCTCTCTGGAAACACCATATATTTT. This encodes CASSTGTDLSGNTIYF.

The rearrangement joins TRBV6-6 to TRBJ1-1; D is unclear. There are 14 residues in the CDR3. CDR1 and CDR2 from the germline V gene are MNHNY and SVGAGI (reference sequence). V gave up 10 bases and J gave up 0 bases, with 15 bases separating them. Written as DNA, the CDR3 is TGTGCCACCACGGGAGGAGGTTTGAACACTGAAGCTTTCTTT. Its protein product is CATTGGGLNTEAFF.

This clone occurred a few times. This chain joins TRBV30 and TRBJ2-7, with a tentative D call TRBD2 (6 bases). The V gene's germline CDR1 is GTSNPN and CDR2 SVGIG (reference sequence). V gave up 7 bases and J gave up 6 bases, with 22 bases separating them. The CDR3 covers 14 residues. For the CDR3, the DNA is TGTGCCTCGAAAGGAGGGCCTAATTCGGGCGAGCAGTACTTC. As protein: CASKGGPNSGEQYF.

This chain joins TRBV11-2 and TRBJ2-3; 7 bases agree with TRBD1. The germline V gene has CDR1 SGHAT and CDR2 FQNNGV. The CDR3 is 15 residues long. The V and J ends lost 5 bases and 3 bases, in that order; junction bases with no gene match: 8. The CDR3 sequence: CASSPQGQATDTQYF. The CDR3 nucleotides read TGTGCCAGCAGCCCACAAGGACAGGCAACAGATACGCAGTATTTT.

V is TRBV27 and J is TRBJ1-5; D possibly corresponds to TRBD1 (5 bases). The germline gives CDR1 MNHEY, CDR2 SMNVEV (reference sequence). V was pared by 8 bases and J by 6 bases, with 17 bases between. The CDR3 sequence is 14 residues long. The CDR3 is CASSFRGGVQPQHF. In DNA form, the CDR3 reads TGTGCCAGCTCCTTTAGGGGAGGGGTTCAGCCCCAGCATTTT.

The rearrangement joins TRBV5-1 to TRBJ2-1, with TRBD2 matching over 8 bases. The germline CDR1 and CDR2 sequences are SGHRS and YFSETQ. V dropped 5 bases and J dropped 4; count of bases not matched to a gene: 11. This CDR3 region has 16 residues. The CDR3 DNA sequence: TGCGCCAGCAGGCCCGTCGCTAGCGGGCTTTACAATGAGCAGTTCTTC. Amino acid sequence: CASRPVASGLYNEQFF.